One and the same sample provided the 5 T cell receptor beta chains below, sequenced in a study of T cells expressing NK-cell markers. TCRdb derives one entry per CDR3 protein from the 5' RACE reads, leaving out DNA. This repertoire comprises tens of thousands of distinct CDR3 sequences; its ten largest clones make up less than 65%. What was sequenced was blood T cells: a sorted CD56 or NKG2C T cell subset, CD4+ or CD8+ T cells, or bulk PBMC T cells (not recorded which). The receptors were gathered from a woman between 18 and 75 years old in good health.

CDR3 sequence: CSVVKQGSYEQYF. The chain couples TRBV29-1 to TRBJ2-7; the TCRdb D gene call, TRBD1, has no DNA to confirm it. CDR1 is SQVTM and CDR2 is ANQGSEA in the germline V gene. CDR3 size: 13 residues.

The chain links TRBV7-9 to TRBJ2-1; absent DNA, TCRdb's TRBD1 call cannot be checked. Germline V gives CDR1 SEHNR, CDR2 FQNEAQ (reference sequence). The CDR3 covers 12 residues. CDR3 residues: CASSSSGDEQFF.

The chain links TRBV27 to TRBJ2-7; TCRdb's D call, TRBD2, is unchecked because there is no DNA. Per the germline V gene, CDR1 is MNHEY and CDR2 is SMNVEV (reference sequence). The CDR3 totals 15 residues. CDR3 region: CASREGTSGPYEQYF.

The genes are TRBV28 and TRBJ2-2; TCRdb reports TRBD1, a call that lacks DNA to check it against. The CDR3 runs 11 residues. CDR1 and CDR2 (germline): MDHEN, SYDVKM. CDR3 sequence reads: CATQGSGELFF. Full variable domain (remainder filled in from reference TRBV28 and TRBJ2-2): DVKVTQSSRYLVKRTGEKVFLECVQDMDHENMFWYRQDPGLGLRLIYFSYDVKMKEKGDIPEGYSVSREKKERFSLILESASTNQTSMYLCATQGSGELFFGEGSRLTVL.

The chain couples TRBV12-3 or TRBV12-4 to TRBJ1-5; TCRdb proposes TRBD1, but this gene call is untestable without DNA. The CDR3 sequence is 14 residues long. CDR3 sequence: CASSLDREVQPQHF.